The 7 T cell receptor beta chains presented below share a single source sample, sequenced in a study of CD4+ T cells in melanoma. The assay was immunoSEQ multiplex PCR, and TCRdb's table has in-frame clones only and misses some. The sample lists around 110,000 clones, over 80% seen once, with 3.3% in the top ten. The sample comprised peripheral blood. The receptors here all came from a human donor with melanoma.

V gene TRBV19 combines with J gene TRBJ2-1; D unresolved. Germline values: CDR1 LNHDA, CDR2 SQIVND (reference sequence). The CDR3 sequence is 17 residues long. Trimming removed 9 bases from V and 7 bases from J, with 28 bases in between. In DNA, the CDR3 is TGTGCCAGCCCGAGATTCGGGCCCGGGTTCGGAAGAAATGAGCAGTTCTTC. This sequence encodes CASPRFGPGFGRNEQFF.

V gene TRBV5-5 combines with J gene TRBJ1-1; a weak D match, TRBD1 (6 bases). Germline lookup yields CDR1 SGHKS and CDR2 YYEKEE (reference sequence). This CDR3 has 13 amino acids. Trimming took off 4 bases at V and 4 bases at J, with 11 bases between the two ends. The CDR3 region has the DNA TGTGCCAGCAGCCCTAGGGGGAGCACTGAAGCTTTCTTT. It yields the protein CASSPRGSTEAFF.

The J gene is TRBJ2-6, the V gene TRBV6-5; no clear D gene. Germline lookup yields CDR1 MNHEY and CDR2 SVGAGI. The CDR3 contains 15 residues. Trimming left V 0 bases short and J 1 base short, with 4 bases between. As DNA, the CDR3 is TGTGCCAGCAGTTACTCTGGTTCTGGGGCCAACGTCCTGACTTTC. It translates to CASSYSGSGANVLTF.

This clone was seen only a few times. The genes are TRBV6-5 and TRBJ2-5; 9 bases line up with TRBD1. Germline CDR1 and CDR2: MNHEY and SVGAGI. With V trimmed by 10 bases and J by 9 bases, 6 bases remained unmatched. The CDR3 has 11 residues. CDR3 sequence reads: CATGQGGAQYF. The CDR3 DNA reads as TGTGCCACGGGACAGGGAGGGGCCCAGTACTTC.

This clone is a singleton in its sample. DNA of the CDR3: TGTGCCAGCAGTTACGGTGGAGAGACCCAGTACTTC. It yields the protein CASSYGGETQYF. The chain recombines TRBV6-5 with TRBJ2-5; D is ambiguous. The V end lost 2 bases, the J end lost 4 bases, and 5 bases lay between the germline ends. Germline V gives CDR1 MNHEY, CDR2 SVGAGI. The CDR3 is made up of 12 amino acids.

J is TRBJ2-1 and V is TRBV5-1; 11 positions agree with TRBD2. This CDR3 contains 15 residues. Unmatched junction bases numbered 8, after V lost 4 bases and J lost 8 bases. Germline CDR1 reads SGHRS; CDR2 reads YFSETQ. In DNA form, the CDR3 reads TGCGCCAGCAGCGTACCGACTAGCGGGGAAGATGAGCAGTTCTTC. Translating it yields CASSVPTSGEDEQFF.

The chain joins TRBV9 to TRBJ1-1, with D perhaps matching TRBD1 (5 bases). Trimming pared 3 bases from V and 7 bases from J, leaving 13 bases between. This CDR3 is built from 13 residues. Looked up from germline, CDR1 is SGDLS and CDR2 is YYNGEE. Here the CDR3 DNA reads TGTGCCAGCAGCGGGGGAGGGGACGGTGAAGCTTTCTTT. Its translation: CASSGGGDGEAFF.